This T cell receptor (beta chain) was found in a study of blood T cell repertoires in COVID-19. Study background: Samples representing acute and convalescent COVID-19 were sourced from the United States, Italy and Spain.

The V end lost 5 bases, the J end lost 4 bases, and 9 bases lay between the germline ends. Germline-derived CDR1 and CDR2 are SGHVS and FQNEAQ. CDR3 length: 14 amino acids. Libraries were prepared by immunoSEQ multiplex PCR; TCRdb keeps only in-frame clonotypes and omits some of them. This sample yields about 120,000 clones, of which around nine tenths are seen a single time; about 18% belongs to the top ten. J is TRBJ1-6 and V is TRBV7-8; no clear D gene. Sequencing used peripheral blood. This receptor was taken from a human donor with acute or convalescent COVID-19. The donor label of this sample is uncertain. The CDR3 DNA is TGTGCCAGCAGCCCCGGGAGTTATAATTCACCCCTCCACTTT. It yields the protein CASSPGSYNSPLHF. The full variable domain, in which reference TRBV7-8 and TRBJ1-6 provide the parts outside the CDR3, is GAGVSQSPRYKVAKRGQDVALRCDPISGHVSLFWYQQALGQGPEFLTYFQNEAQLDKSGLPSDRFFAERPEGSVSTLKIQRTQQEDSAVYLCASSPGSYNSPLHFGNGTRLTVT.